Following are 15 T cell receptor beta chains from one sample sequenced in a study of radiotherapy plus CTLA-4 blockade in lung cancer. The method was immunoSEQ multiplex PCR; TCRdb's version includes in-frame clones alone and lacks a portion of them. Of around 40,000 clones listed, about 77% are singletons. Sample: peripheral blood, taken from a patient treated with radiotherapy plus ipilimumab. The receptor set was obtained from a human donor with non-small cell lung cancer who had stable disease on radiotherapy plus ipilimumab.

The CDR3 bases are TGCGCCAGCAGCCCCGTTCCCCTAGCGGGGGGGCGCAATGAGCAGTTCTTC. Encoded protein: CASSPVPLAGGRNEQFF. The genes are TRBV4-1 and TRBJ2-1, with 12 bases matching TRBD2. CDR1 MGHRA and CDR2 YSYEKL come from the germline V gene. This CDR3 comprises 17 residues. V gave up 4 bases and J gave up 6 bases; unmatched junction bases: 10.

V and J are TRBV6-5 and TRBJ2-7; TRBD1 agrees at 7 bases. CDR1 and CDR2 (germline): MNHEY, SVGAGI. This CDR3 spans 14 amino acids. Trimming at V came to 5 bases and at J to 4 bases, leaving 8 bases not matched to a gene. The CDR3 loop is CASSVDRRDYEQYF. CDR3 nucleotide sequence: TGTGCCAGCAGTGTGGACAGGAGAGATTACGAGCAGTACTTC.

This clone has a handful of counts. One end of the junction is discordant with germline, which a read error may explain. This sequence joins TRBV5-1 and TRBJ1-2, with 10 bases matching TRBD1. CDR3 size: 15 residues. Germline V gives CDR1 SGHRS, CDR2 YFSETQ. This CDR3 is CASSLDRGTVYGYTF. The CDR3 region has the DNA TGCGCCAGCAGTTTGGACAGGGGGACCGTCTATGGCTACACCTTC.

This clone was counted between two and nine times. The genes are TRBV6-5 and TRBJ1-6; possibly TRBD1 for D (6 bases). CDR1 and CDR2 from the germline V gene are MNHEY and SVGAGI. The CDR3 has 16 residues. V gave up 0 bases and J gave up 4 bases, with 10 bases separating them. The CDR3 DNA follows: TGTGCCAGCAGTTACTCCGACAGGACTTATAATTCACCCCTCCACTTT. The encoded protein is CASSYSDRTYNSPLHF.

This clone was picked up a small number of times. The J gene is TRBJ2-1, the V gene TRBV5-1, with a tentative D call TRBD2 (6 bases). The CDR3 has 15 residues. Looked up from germline, CDR1 is SGHRS and CDR2 is YFSETQ. Trimming removed 2 bases at V and 2 bases at J, with 11 bases between. CDR3 nucleotides: TGCGCCAGCAGCTTCGGGGGAAATCCCTACAATGAGCAGTTCTTC. Translating gives CASSFGGNPYNEQFF.

V and J are TRBV5-8 and TRBJ2-5, with 7 bases lining up with TRBD1. CDR1 and CDR2 from the germline V gene are SGHTS and YDEGEE. V dropped 4 bases and J dropped 9; count of bases not matched to a gene: 12. The CDR3 runs 14 residues. The CDR3 region is CASSQTGTRAAQYF. The DNA for the CDR3 is TGTGCCAGCAGCCAGACAGGGACAAGAGCGGCCCAGTACTTC.

This clone showed up just once. This rearrangement joins TRBV7-2 to TRBJ1-6; weak D call: TRBD1 (5 bases). Germline loops: CDR1 SGHTA, CDR2 FQGNSA. CDR3 length equals 15 residues. Trimming took 10 bases from V and 7 from J, leaving 20 bases between them. The CDR3 loop reads CATNARGVENSPLHF. The CDR3 DNA reads TGTGCCACCAACGCAAGGGGCGTCGAAAATTCACCCCTCCACTTT. Variable domain in full (rest from reference TRBV7-2 and TRBJ1-6): GAGVSQSPSNKVTEKGKDVELRCDPISGHTALYWYRQSLGQGLEFLIYFQGNSAPDKSGLPSDRFSAERTGGSVSTLTIQRTQQEDSAVYLCATNARGVENSPLHFGNGTRLTVT.

The sample holds many counts of this clone. V usage is TRBV6-5 and J usage is TRBJ2-3; D is possibly TRBD1 (7 bases). CDR3 length: 13 residues. Germline lookup yields CDR1 MNHEY and CDR2 SVGAGI. V was trimmed by 6 bases and J by 7 bases, leaving 14 bases between them. CDR3 protein: CASSRGDSNTQYF. CDR3 nucleotide sequence: TGTGCCAGCAGCAGGGGGGACAGTAATACGCAGTATTTT.

The J gene is TRBJ2-5, the V gene TRBV9; D perhaps matches TRBD2 (5 bases). The CDR3 consists of 13 residues. Trimming cost V 0 bases and J 12 bases, with 15 bases left between them. Germline V lookup: CDR1 SGDLS, CDR2 YYNGEE. CDR3 amino acids: CASSVALGGVEYF. CDR3 DNA sequence: TGTGCCAGCAGCGTAGCCCTCGGAGGCGTGGAGTACTTC.

The chain links TRBV30 to TRBJ1-4; D might be TRBD1 (6 bases). This CDR3 has 13 amino acids. From germline, CDR1 is GTSNPN and CDR2 SVGIG (reference sequence). Trimming removed 3 bases from V and 8 bases from J, with 13 bases in between. In DNA form, the CDR3 reads TGTGCCTGGAGCTGGGACACAGGAGAAAAACTGTTTTTT. Protein sequence: CAWSWDTGEKLFF.

The chain employs TRBV7-9 and TRBJ2-2, with D unclear. CDR1 is SEHNR, CDR2 FQNEAQ, per germline (reference sequence). V lost 1 base to trimming and J lost 1 base, with 4 bases between them. The CDR3 is 14 amino acids. The CDR3 DNA follows: TGTGCCAGCAGCTTAGAGCAGAACACCGGGGAGCTGTTTTTT. It translates to CASSLEQNTGELFF. Supplemented by reference TRBV7-9 and TRBJ2-2, the full variable domain reads DTGVSQNPRHKITKRGQNVTFRCDPISEHNRLYWYRQTLGQGPEFLTYFQNEAQLEKSRLLSDRFSAERPKGSFSTLEIQRTEQGDSAMYLCASSLEQNTGELFFGEGSRLTVL.

This clone was seen more than once but under ten times. The chain combines TRBV4-2 with TRBJ2-3, with 13 bases aligning to TRBD2. The V gene's germline CDR1 is LGHNA and CDR2 YNFKEQ. Germline trimming cut 4 bases from V and 5 bases from J; bases unmatched to any gene: 6. The CDR3 consists of 16 residues. As DNA, the CDR3 is TGTGCCAGCAGCCGACTAGCGGGGGGCAGCGGAGATACGCAGTATTTT. Encoded protein: CASSRLAGGSGDTQYF.

This clone rates as large. This chain joins TRBV20-1 and TRBJ2-7; unclear D gene. The CDR3 has 11 amino acids. The germline V gene has CDR1 DFQATT and CDR2 SNEGSKA (reference sequence). Trimming left V 6 bases short and J 6 bases short, with 12 bases between. CDR3 DNA: TGCAGTGCCGGGTATGGTGGCGAGCAGTACTTC. As protein: CSAGYGGEQYF.

The chain recombines TRBV19 with TRBJ1-5; 9 bases match TRBD1. This CDR3 is built from 13 residues. CDR1 and CDR2 (germline): LNHDA, SQIVND (reference sequence). V dropped 6 bases and J dropped 9; count of bases not matched to a gene: 6. Written as DNA, the CDR3 is TGTGCCAGTAGCCGGGACAGGGACGGGCCCCAGCATTTT. It translates to CASSRDRDGPQHF.

About this clone itself: Possible read error: a much larger clone is one base away. V is TRBV11-3 and J is TRBJ2-2; D gene uncertain. The CDR3 runs 12 residues. Germline-derived CDR1 and CDR2 are SGHNT and YENEEA. The V end lost 5 bases, the J end lost 2 bases, and 3 bases lay between the germline ends. The CDR3 bases are TGTGCCAGCAGCCCAAACACCGGGGAGCTGTTTTTT. Its protein product is CASSPNTGELFF.